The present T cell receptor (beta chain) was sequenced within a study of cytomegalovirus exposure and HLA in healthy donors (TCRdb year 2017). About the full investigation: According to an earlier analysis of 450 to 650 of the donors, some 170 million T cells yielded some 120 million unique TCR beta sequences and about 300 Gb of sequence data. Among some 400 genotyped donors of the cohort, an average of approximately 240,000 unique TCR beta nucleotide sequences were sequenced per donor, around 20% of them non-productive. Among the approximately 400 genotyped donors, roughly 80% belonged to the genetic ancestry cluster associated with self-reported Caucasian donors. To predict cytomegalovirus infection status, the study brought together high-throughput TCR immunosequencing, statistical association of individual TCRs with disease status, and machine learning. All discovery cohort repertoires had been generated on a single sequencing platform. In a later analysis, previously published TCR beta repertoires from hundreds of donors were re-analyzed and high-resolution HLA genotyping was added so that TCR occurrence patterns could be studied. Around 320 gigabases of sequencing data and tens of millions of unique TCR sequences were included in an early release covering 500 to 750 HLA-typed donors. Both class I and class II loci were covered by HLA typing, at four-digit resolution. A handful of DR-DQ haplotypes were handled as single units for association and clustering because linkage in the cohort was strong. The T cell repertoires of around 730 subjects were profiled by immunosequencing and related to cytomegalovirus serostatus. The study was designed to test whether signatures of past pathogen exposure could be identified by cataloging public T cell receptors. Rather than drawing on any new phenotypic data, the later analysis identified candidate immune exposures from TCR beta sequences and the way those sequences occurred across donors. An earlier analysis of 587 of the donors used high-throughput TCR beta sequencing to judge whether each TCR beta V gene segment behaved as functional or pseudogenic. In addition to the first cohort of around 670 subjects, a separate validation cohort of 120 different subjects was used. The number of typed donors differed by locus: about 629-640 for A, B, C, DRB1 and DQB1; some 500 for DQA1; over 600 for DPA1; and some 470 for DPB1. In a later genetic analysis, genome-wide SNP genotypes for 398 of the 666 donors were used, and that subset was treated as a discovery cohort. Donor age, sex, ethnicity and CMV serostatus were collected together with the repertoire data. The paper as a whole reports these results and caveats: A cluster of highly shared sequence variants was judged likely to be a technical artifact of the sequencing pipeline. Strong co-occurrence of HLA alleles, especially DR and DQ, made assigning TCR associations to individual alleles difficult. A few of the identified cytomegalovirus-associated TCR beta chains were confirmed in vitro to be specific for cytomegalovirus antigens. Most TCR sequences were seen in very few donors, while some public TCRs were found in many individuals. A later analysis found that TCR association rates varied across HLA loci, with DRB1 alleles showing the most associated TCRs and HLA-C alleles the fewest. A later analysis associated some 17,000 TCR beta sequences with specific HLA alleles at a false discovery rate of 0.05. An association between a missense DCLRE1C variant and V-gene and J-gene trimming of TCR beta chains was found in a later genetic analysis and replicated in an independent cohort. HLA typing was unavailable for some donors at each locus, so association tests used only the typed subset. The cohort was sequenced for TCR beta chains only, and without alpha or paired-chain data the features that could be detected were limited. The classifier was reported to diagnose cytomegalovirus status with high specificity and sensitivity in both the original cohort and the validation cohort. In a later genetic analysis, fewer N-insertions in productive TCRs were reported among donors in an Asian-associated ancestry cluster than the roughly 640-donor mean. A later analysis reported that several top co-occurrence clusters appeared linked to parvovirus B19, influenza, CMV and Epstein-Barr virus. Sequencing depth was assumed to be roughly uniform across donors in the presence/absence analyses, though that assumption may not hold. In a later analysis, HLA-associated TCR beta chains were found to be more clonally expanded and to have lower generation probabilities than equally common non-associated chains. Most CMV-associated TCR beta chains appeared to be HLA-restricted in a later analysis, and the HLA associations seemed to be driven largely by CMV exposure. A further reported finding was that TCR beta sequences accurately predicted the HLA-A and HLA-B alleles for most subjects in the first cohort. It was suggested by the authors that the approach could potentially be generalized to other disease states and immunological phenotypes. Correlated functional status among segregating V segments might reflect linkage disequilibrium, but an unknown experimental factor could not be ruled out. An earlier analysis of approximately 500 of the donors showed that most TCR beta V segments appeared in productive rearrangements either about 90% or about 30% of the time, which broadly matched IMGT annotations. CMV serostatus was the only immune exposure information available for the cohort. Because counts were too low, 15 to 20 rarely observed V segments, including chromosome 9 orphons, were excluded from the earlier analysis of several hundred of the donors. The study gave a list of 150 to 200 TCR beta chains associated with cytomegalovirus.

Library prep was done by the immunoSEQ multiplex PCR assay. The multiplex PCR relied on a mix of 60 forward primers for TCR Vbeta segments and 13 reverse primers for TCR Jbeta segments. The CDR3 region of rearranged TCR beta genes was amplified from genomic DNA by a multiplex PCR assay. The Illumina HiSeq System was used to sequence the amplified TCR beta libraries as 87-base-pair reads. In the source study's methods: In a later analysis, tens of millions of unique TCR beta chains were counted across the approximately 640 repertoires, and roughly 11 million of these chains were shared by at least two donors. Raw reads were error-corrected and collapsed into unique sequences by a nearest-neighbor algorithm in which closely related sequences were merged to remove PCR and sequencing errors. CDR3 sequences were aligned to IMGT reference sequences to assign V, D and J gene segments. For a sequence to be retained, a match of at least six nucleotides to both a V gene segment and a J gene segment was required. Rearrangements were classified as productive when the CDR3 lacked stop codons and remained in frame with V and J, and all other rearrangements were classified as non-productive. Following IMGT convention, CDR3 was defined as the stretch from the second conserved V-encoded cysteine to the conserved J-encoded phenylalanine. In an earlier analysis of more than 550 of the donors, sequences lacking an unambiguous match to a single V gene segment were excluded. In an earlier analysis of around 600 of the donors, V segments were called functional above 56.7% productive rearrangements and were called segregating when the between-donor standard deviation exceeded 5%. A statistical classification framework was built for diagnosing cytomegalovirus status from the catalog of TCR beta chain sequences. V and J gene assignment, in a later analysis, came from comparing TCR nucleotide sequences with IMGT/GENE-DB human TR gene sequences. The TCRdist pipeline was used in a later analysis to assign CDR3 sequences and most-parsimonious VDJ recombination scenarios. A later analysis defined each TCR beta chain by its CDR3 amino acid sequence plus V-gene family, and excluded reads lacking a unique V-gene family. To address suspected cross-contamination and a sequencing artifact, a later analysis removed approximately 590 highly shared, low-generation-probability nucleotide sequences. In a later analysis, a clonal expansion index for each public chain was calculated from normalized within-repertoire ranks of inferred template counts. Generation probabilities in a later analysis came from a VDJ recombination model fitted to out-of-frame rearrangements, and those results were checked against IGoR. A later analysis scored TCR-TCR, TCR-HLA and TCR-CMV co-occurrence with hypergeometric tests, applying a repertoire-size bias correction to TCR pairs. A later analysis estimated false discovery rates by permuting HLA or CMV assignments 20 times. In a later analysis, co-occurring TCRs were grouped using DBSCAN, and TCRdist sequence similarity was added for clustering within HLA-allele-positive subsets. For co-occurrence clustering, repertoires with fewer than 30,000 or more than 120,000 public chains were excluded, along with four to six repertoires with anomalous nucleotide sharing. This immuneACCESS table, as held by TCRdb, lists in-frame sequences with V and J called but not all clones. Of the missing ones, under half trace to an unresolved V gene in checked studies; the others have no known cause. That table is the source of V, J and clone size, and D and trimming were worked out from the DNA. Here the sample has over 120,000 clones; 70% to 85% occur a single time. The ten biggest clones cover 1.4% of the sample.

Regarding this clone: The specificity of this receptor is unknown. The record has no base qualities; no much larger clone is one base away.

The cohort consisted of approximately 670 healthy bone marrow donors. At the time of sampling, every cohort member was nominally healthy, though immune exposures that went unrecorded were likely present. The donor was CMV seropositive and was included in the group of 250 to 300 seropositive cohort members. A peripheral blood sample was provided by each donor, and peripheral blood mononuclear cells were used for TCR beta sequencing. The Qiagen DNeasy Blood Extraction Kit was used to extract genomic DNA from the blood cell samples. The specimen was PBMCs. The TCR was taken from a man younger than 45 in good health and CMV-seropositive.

The CDR3 protein sequence reads: CASSRDGGYEQYF. The nucleotide sequence reads as follows: TGTGCCAGCAGTCGGGACGGGGGGTACGAGCAGTACTTC. Recombination joined TRBV6-5 with TRBJ2-5; TRBD2 fits 7 bases in the junction. The end of the DNA is better explained by TRBJ2-7, so the J call may be wrong. The CDR3 spans 13 residues, from the cysteine through the phenylalanine. The kept DNA is CDR3 alone, 39 bases in frame from the first base. CDR1 and CDR2, per the germline V gene, are MNHEY and SVGAGI.